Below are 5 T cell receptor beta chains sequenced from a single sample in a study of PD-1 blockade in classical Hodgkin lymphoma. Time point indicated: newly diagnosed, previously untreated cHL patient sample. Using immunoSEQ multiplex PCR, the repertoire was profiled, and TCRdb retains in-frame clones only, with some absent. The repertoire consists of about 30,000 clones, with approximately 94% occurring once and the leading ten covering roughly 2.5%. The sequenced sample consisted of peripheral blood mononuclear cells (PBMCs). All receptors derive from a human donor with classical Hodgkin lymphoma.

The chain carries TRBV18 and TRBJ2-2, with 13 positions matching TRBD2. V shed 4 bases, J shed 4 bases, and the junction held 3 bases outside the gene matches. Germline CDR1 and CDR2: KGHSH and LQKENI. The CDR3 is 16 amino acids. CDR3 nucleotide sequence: TGTGCCAGCTCACGGGGACTAGCGGGGACCACCGGGGAGCTGTTTTTT. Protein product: CASSRGLAGTTGELFF.

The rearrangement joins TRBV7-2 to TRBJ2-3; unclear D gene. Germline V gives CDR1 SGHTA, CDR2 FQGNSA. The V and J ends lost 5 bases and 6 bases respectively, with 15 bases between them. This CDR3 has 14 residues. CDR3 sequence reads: CASSGNPHGDTQYF. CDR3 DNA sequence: TGTGCCAGCAGCGGGAACCCTCACGGCGATACGCAGTATTTT.

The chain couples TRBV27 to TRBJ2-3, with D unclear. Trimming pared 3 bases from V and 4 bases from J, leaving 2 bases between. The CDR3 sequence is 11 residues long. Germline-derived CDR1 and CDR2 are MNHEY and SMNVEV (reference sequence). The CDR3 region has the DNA TGTGCCAGCAGTTTGGCAGATACGCAGTATTTT. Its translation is CASSLADTQYF.

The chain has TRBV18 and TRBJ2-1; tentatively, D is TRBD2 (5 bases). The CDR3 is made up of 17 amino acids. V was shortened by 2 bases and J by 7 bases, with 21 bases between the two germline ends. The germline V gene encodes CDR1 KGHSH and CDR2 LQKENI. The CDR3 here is CASSPSLPNTRRNEQFF. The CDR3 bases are TGTGCCAGCTCACCAAGCCTTCCGAACACAAGGAGGAATGAGCAGTTCTTC.

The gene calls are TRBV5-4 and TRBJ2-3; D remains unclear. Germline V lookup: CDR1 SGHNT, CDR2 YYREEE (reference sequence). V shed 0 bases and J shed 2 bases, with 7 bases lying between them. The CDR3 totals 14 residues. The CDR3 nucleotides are TGTGCCAGCAGCTTGGCCCCCTCCACAGATACGCAGTATTTT. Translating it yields CASSLAPSTDTQYF.